This TCR beta chain derives from a study of early stage breast cancer tumors. Study at large: Of some 17 invasive breast tumors, 11 to 12 were hormone receptor-positive, HER2-negative.

A word on this clone: Its antigen is currently unknown.

General observations from the study: Blood repertoires resembled normal breast more than tumor. Commonly generated sequences made up most enriched TCRB sequences shared between patients.

Blood replicates held 0.5 ug DNA, tumor or normal breast approximately 1.5 ug, two each. Clones were read by immunoSEQ multiplex PCR, and TCRdb kept only the in-frame ones, dropping some. The sample lists under 30,000 clones, approximately 76% occurring once. Per germline, CDR1 SNHLY and CDR2 FYNNEI. V gave up 3 bases and J gave up 1 base; unmatched junction bases: 10. The CDR3 contains 17 residues. The sequencing input was blood. This chain joins TRBV2 and TRBJ2-3, with 7 nucleotides matching TRBD2. The TCR originated in a person aged 45-60 years with breast cancer. The DNA for the CDR3 is TGTGCCAGCAGTGATTTCTGGCTAGCGGATGGCACAGATACGCAGTATTTT. This codes for CASSDFWLADGTDTQYF.